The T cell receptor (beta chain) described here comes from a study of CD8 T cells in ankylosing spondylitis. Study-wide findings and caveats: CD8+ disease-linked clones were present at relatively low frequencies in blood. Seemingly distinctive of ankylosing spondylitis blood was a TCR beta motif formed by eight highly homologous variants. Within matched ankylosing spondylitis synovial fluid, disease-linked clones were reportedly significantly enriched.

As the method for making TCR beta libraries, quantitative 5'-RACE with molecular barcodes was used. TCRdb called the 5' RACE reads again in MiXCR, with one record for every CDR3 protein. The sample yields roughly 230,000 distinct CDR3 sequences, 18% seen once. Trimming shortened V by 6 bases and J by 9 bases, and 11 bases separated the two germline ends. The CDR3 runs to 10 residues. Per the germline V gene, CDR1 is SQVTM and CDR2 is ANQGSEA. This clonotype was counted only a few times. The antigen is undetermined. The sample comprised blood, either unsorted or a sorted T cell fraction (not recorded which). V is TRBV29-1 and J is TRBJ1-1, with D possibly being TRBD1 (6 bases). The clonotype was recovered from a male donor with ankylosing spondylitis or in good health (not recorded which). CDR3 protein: CSVPGHQAFF. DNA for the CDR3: TGCAGCGTCCCGGGACACCAAGCTTTCTTT.